The rows below give T cell receptor beta chains drawn from one sample of a study of CXCR3-negative and CXCR3-positive naive CD8 T cells. For each CDR3 protein, TCRdb gives one entry from its re-call of the 5' RACE reads, without DNA. Here the sample table reports nearly 110,000 distinct CDR3 sequences. What was sequenced was naive CXCR3+ CD8+ T cells from blood. Receptors were obtained from a human donor in good health. Some clones in this sample may be carry-over from other donors' samples. The CDR3 runs from the conserved cysteine through the conserved F or W.

V gene	J gene	CDR3 protein
TRBV29-1	TRBJ1-2	CSVETGGVYGYTF
TRBV9	TRBJ1-1	CASSADLGTEAFF
TRBV28	TRBJ2-7	CASSSSVVHEQYF
TRBV7-2	TRBJ2-7	CASSPTSGAFYEQYF
TRBV9	TRBJ2-1	CASSVNSNEQFF
TRBV19	TRBJ1-1	CASSIDLGMNTEAFF
TRBV29-1	TRBJ2-7	CSADTGTDYEQYF
TRBV20-1	TRBJ2-7	CSASRAGVGYEQYF
TRBV5-1	TRBJ2-7	CASSLLTSGGPYEQYF
TRBV7-3	TRBJ2-1	CASSLTGVNEQFF
TRBV5-1	TRBJ2-1	CASSHGRLVYNEQFF
TRBV7-9	TRBJ2-1	CASSNQTLLGDEQFF
TRBV11-2	TRBJ2-2	CASSLSGAGELFF
TRBV11-2	TRBJ2-7	CASSFYSSGYEQYF
TRBV7-3	TRBJ2-7	CASSPGLGHEQYF
TRBV30	TRBJ1-2	CAWSVQQGSSYGYTF
TRBV7-6	TRBJ1-1	CASSLAVWTRNTEAFF
TRBV7-8	TRBJ2-1	CASSLLAGGLHEQFF
TRBV7-9	TRBJ1-1	CASNKGIPEAFF
TRBV7-9	TRBJ2-1	CASSSTQGALGSEQFF
TRBV21-1	TRBJ2-1	CASSKVRGTMVNGFF
TRBV12-3/TRBV12-4	TRBJ1-1	CASSSGGGEAFF
TRBV7-9	TRBJ1-1	CASTHGENTEAFF
TRBV29-1	TRBJ2-1	CSVEKFGQGDNEQFF
TRBV9	TRBJ1-5	CASSVTDGNQPQHF
TRBV13	TRBJ2-7	CASSPGLADSYEQYF
TRBV29-1	TRBJ1-1	CSALGRKGTGETEAFF
TRBV10-3	TRBJ1-2	CAISESEHGYTF
TRBV29-1	TRBJ2-7	CNVATFTYEQYF
TRBV9	TRBJ1-1	CASSSGPNAEAFF
TRBV4-3	TRBJ1-2	CASSQGTGNYGYTF
TRBV28	TRBJ2-5	CASSSLGDVTQETQYF
TRBV6-5	TRBJ1-1	CASNHPGLNTEAFF
TRBV29-1	TRBJ2-3	CSVVAQITDTQYF
TRBV4-3	TRBJ2-2	CASSQELHMFNTGELFF
TRBV19	TRBJ1-5	CASSIHGEVSNQPQHF
TRBV7-9	TRBJ2-5	CASSLVREREETQYF
TRBV28	TRBJ2-7	CASSPTVIYEQYF
TRBV20-1	TRBJ2-5	CSAPGGGQETQYF
TRBV6-2/TRBV6-3	TRBJ2-1	CASSLMSYNEQFF
TRBV28	TRBJ2-7	CASSFGDRAEYEQYF
TRBV2	TRBJ1-5	CASSEWAGSQPQHF
TRBV19	TRBJ1-2	CASSIVKQSNYGYTF
TRBV5-6	TRBJ2-3	CASSLGDSDTQYF
TRBV2	TRBJ2-5	CASSPGASGVYQETQYF
TRBV20-1	TRBJ2-7	CSARDIELGAEQYF
TRBV6-5	TRBJ1-1	CASSSHGSTEAFF
TRBV6-2/TRBV6-3	TRBJ2-1	CASAGLLNNEQFF
TRBV27	TRBJ1-4	CASSSSGARATNEKLFF
TRBV12-3/TRBV12-4	TRBJ2-1	CASSLVGQGNEQFF
TRBV29-1	TRBJ2-7	CSAVIGEAYEQYF
TRBV27	TRBJ2-1	CASSSPRGSSYNEQFF